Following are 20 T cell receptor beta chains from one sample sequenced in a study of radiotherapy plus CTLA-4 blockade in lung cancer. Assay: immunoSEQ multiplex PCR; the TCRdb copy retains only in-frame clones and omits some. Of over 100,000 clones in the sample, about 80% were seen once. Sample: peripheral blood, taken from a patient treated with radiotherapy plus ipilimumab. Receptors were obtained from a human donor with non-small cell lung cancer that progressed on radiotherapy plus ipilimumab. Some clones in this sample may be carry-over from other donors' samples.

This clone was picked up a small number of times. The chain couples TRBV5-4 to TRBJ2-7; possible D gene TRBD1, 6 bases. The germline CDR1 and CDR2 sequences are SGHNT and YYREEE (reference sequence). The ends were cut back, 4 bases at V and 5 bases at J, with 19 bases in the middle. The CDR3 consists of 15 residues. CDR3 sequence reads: CASSSSVQGFNEQYF. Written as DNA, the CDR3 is TGTGCCAGCAGCAGCAGCGTCCAGGGGTTTAACGAGCAGTACTTC.

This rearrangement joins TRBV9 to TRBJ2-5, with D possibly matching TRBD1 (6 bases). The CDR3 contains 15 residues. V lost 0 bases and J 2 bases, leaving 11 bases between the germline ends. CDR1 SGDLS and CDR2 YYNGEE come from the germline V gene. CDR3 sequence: CASSVAPGAQETQYF. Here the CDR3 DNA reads TGTGCCAGCAGCGTAGCTCCAGGGGCTCAAGAGACCCAGTACTTC.

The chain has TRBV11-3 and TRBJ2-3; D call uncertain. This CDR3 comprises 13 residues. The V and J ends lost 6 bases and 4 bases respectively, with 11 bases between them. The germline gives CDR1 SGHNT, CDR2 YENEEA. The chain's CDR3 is CASSYTRADTQYF. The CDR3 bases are TGTGCCAGCAGTTATACCCGGGCAGATACGCAGTATTTT.

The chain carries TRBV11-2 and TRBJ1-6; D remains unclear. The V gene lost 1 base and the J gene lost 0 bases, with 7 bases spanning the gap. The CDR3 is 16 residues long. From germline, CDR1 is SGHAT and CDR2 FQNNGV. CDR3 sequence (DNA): TGTGCCAGCAGCTTAGGTCCAAGCTCCTATAATTCACCCCTCCACTTT. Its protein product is CASSLGPSSYNSPLHF. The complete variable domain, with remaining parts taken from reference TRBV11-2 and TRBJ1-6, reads EAGVAQSPRYKIIEKRQSVAFWCNPISGHATLYWYQQILGQGPKLLIQFQNNGVVDDSQLPKDRFSAERLKGVDSTLKIQPAKLEDSAVYLCASSLGPSSYNSPLHFGNGTRLTVT.

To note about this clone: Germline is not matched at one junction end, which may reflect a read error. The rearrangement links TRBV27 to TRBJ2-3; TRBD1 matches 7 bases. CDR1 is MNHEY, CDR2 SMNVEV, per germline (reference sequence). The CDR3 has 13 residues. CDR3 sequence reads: CASSLRESTGPWF. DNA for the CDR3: TGTGCCAGCAGTTTACGCGAGTCGACAGGGCCCTGGTTT.

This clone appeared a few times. The CDR3 region is CASKDIANTGELFF. CDR3 coding DNA: TGTGCCAGCAAGGACATAGCGAACACCGGGGAGCTGTTTTTT. The gene calls are TRBV6-4 and TRBJ2-2; TRBD1 might be the D (5 bases). The V and J ends lost 7 bases and 0 bases respectively, with 9 bases between them. The CDR3 is made up of 14 amino acids. The germline gives CDR1 MRHNA, CDR2 SNTAGT.

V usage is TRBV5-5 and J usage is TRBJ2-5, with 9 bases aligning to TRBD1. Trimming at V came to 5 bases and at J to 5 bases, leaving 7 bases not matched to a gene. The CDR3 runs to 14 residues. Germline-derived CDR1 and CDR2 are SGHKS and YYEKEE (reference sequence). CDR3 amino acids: CASSFGQGRETQYF. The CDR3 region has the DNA TGTGCCAGCAGTTTCGGACAGGGGAGGGAGACCCAGTACTTC. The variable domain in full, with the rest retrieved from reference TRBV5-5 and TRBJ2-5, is DAGVTQSPTHLIKTRGQQVTLRCSPISGHKSVSWYQQVLGQGPQFIFQYYEKEERGRGNFPDRFSARQFPNYSSELNVNALLLGDSALYLCASSFGQGRETQYFGPGTRLLVL.

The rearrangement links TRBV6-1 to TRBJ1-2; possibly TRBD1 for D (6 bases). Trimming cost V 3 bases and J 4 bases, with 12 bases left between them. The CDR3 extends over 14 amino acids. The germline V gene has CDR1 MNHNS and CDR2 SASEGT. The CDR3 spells CASSELTGSYGYTF. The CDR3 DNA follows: TGTGCCAGCAGTGAGTTAACAGGGAGCTATGGCTACACCTTC.

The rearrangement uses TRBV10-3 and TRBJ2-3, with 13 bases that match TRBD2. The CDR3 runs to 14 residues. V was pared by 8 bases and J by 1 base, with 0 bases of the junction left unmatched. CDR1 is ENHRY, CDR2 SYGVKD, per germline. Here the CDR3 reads CAIGTSGGTDTQYF. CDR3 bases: TGTGCCATCGGGACTAGCGGGGGCACAGATACGCAGTATTTT.

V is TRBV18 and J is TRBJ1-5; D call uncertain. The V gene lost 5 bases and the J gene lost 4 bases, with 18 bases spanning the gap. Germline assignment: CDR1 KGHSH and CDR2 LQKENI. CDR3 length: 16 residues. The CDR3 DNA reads TGTGCCAGCTCATTATATTCAGACTCCCAAAATCAGCCCCAGCATTTT. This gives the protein CASSLYSDSQNQPQHF.

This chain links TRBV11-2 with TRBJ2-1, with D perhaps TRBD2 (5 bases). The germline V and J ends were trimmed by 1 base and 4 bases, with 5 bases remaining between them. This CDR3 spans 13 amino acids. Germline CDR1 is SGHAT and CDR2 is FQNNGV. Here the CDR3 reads CASSLGGYNEQFF. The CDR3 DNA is TGTGCCAGCAGCTTAGGAGGGTACAATGAGCAGTTCTTC.

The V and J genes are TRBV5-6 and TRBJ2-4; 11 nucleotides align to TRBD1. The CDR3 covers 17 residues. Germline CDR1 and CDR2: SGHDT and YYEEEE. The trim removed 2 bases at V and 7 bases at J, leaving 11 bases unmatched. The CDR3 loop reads CASSFPRRRDRGNIQYF. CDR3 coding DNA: TGTGCCAGCAGCTTCCCTCGTCGAAGGGACAGGGGGAACATTCAGTACTTC. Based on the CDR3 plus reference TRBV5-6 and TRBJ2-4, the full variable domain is DAGVTQSPTHLIKTRGQQVTLRCSPKSGHDTVSWYQQALGQGPQFIFQYYEEEERQRGNFPDRFSGHQFPNYSSELNVNALLLGDSALYLCASSFPRRRDRGNIQYFGAGTRLSVL.

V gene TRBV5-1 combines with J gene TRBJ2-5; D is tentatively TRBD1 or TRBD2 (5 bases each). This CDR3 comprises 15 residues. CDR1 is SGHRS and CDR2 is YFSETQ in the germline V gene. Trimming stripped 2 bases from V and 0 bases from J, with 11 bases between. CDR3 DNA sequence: TGCGCCAGCAGCTTTCGGGGCGCGTACCAAGAGACCCAGTACTTC. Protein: CASSFRGAYQETQYF.

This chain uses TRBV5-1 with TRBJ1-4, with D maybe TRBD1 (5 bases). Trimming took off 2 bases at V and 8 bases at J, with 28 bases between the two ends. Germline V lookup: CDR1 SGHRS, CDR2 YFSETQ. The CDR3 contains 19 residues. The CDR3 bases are TGCGCCAGCAGCTTTGGCCAACAAGCGTCGGGGGGTAGTGGGGAAAAACTGTTTTTT. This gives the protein CASSFGQQASGGSGEKLFF.

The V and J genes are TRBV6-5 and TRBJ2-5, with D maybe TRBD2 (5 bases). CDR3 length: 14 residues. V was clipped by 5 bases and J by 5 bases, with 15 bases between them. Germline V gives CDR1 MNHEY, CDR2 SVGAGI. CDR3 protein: CASSLKGVLETQYF. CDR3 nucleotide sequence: TGTGCCAGCAGTCTCAAGGGAGTGTTGGAGACCCAGTACTTC.

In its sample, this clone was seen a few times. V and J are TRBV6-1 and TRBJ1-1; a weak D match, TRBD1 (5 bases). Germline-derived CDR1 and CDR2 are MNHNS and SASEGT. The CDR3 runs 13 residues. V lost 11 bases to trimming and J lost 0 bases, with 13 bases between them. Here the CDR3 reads CAGGADMNTEAFF. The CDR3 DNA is TGTGCCGGGGGTGCAGACATGAACACTGAAGCTTTCTTT.

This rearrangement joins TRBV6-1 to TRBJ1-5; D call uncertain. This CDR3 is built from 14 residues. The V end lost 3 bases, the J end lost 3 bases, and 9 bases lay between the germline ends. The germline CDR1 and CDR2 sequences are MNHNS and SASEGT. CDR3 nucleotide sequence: TGTGCCAGCAGTGAGTTGGGGTACAATCAGCCCCAGCATTTT. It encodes CASSELGYNQPQHF.

The CDR3 region is CASSDRTGGSIYGYTF. The CDR3 nucleotides are TGTGCCAGCTCAGATCGGACAGGGGGCTCTATCTATGGCTACACCTTC. V and J are TRBV18 and TRBJ1-2, with 11 positions matching TRBD1. The CDR3 contains 16 residues. Germline loops: CDR1 KGHSH, CDR2 LQKENI. The V gene end was trimmed by 5 bases and the J gene end by 4 bases; junction bases not matched to a gene: 9.

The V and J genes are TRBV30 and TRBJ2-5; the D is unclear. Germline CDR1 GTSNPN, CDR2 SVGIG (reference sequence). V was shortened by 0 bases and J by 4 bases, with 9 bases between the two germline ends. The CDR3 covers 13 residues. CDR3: CAWSVRSAETQYF. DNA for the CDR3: TGTGCCTGGAGTGTGCGTAGTGCAGAGACCCAGTACTTC.

For the CDR3, the DNA is TGTGCCAGCAGGCAACGTGGGGGGCCAGACACTGAAGCTTTCTTT. Translated: CASRQRGGPDTEAFF. The chain combines TRBV11-1 with TRBJ1-1; D perhaps matches TRBD1 (6 bases). Looked up from germline, CDR1 is SGHAT and CDR2 is FQDESV (reference sequence). CDR3 length equals 15 residues. Trimming shortened V by 6 bases and J by 3 bases, and 17 bases separated the two germline ends.